The sequence of this T cell receptor (beta chain) was determined in a study of T-cell memory formation after mild COVID-19. Overall study results and limits: Second-wave clones with a day 37 peak had unconfirmed SARS-CoV-2 specificity. The main location of contracting CD4+ clones was CM and EM, and that of contracting CD8+ clones was EMRA. There were some responding clones in pre-infection memory, which suggested that cross-reactive memory had joined.

cDNA libraries for TCR alpha and TCR beta, carrying sample barcodes and UMIs, came from 5'RACE with constant-segment primers. TCRdb ran MiXCR on the 5' RACE reads and lists one entry per CDR3 protein. This sample has about 82,000 distinct CDR3 sequences, with roughly 16% found just once. This clonotype has only a few counts. What it recognizes is unknown. Looked up from germline, CDR1 is SQVTM and CDR2 is ANQGSEA. This CDR3 has 11 amino acids. V was clipped by 0 bases and J by 10 bases, with 7 bases between them. The chain joins TRBV29-1 to TRBJ2-1; D remains ambiguous. This TCR was recovered from a man between 18 and 29 years old who had mild COVID-19 (a few samples of this study predate the infection). Cell type and time point are not known. The specimen sequenced was PBMCs or a T cell subset sorted from them (not recorded which). The chain's CDR3 is CSVEDLSEQFF. CDR3 nucleotide sequence: TGCAGCGTTGAAGATTTGTCGGAGCAGTTCTTC.